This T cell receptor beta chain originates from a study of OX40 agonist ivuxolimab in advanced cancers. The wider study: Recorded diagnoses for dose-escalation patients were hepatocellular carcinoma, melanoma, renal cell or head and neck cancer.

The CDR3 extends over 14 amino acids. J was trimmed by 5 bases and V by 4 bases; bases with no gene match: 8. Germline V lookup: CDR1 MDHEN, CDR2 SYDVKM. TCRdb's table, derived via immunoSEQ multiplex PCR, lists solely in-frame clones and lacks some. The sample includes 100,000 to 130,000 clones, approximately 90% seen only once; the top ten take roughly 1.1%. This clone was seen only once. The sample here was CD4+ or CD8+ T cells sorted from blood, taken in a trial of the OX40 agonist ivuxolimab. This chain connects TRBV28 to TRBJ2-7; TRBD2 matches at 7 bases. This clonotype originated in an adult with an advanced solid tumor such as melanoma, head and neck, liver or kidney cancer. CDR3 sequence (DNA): TGTGCCAGCAGTTACCTCGGGACTATCCACGAGCAGTACTTC. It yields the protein CASSYLGTIHEQYF. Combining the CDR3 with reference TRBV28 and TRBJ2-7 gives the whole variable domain DVKVTQSSRYLVKRTGEKVFLECVQDMDHENMFWYRQDPGLGLRLIYFSYDVKMKEKGDIPEGYSVSREKKERFSLILESASTNQTSMYLCASSYLGTIHEQYFGPGTRLTVT.